This T cell receptor (beta chain) was identified in a study of blood T cell repertoires in COVID-19. TCRdb keeps only in-frame clones here, not all; method: immunoSEQ multiplex PCR. The table includes 250,000 to 300,000 clones, over 65% detected once. In germline, CDR1 is SGHTA, CDR2 FQGNSA. V lost 2 bases and J 3 bases, leaving 11 bases between the germline ends. The CDR3 consists of 14 residues. This rearrangement joins TRBV7-2 to TRBJ2-7; possibly TRBD2 for D (5 bases). This TCR came from a man aged 55-75 years who had recovered from COVID-19. The sequenced sample was peripheral blood. In nucleotides, the CDR3 is TGTGCCAGCAGCTTAATCGGCGGGTACTACGAGCAGTACTTC. Translated: CASSLIGGYYEQYF.